These 15 T cell receptor beta chains came from one sample sequenced in a study of T cell repertoires in cytomegalovirus infection (dated by TCRdb to about 2019). Sequencing was performed on an Illumina HiSeq 1500. TCRdb trimmed the raw reads at Q25, called clones with MiXCR and kept productive beta chains. Rows with one shared CDR3 protein collapse into an entry with the most common genes and DNA. The sample includes around 430,000 distinct CDR3 sequences, with about 42% observed a single time. The ten largest account for about 39% of the sample. These receptors have no known antigen. Per the publication, the treatment or condition label means: in vitro stimulation with specific CMV peptide epitopes to enrich CMV-specific T cells. Sample: cultured PBMCs, taken from culture after CMV antigen stimulation. Receptors originate from a human donor in good health (CMV status not recorded). Some clones in this sample may be carry-over from other donors' samples.

With respect to this clonotype: At one end, the junction sequence differs from germline, possibly due to a read error. The rearrangement joins TRBV4-1 to TRBJ1-5; D remains ambiguous. The CDR3 spans 14 residues. Germline lookup yields CDR1 MGHRA and CDR2 YSYEKL. The CDR3 here is CAGSQGRNNQPQHF. The CDR3 coding sequence is TGCGCCGGCAGCCAAGGTAGGAACAATCAGCCCCAGCATTTT.

This chain links TRBV12-3 or TRBV12-4 with TRBJ2-3; unclear D gene. Trimming shortened V by 5 bases and J by 1 base, and 7 bases separated the two germline ends. This CDR3 has 13 amino acids. The CDR3 bases are TGTGCCAGCAGTCACCTAGGCACAGATACGCAGTATTTT. The encoded protein is CASSHLGTDTQYF.

V is TRBV12-3 or TRBV12-4 and J is TRBJ2-7; TRBD2 agrees at 7 bases. V shed 8 bases, J shed 1 base, and the junction held 11 bases outside the gene matches. The CDR3 runs 15 residues. Written as DNA, the CDR3 is TGTGCCAGCGGGTTAGGTGGGAGGGTATCCTACGAGCAGTACTTC. It yields the protein CASGLGGRVSYEQYF.

The chain joins TRBV7-9 to TRBJ2-3, with D uncertain. The CDR3 is 15 amino acids. Deletions cut 0 bases from V and 2 bases from J, with 9 bases between. The germline CDR1 and CDR2 sequences are SEHNR and FQNEAQ (reference sequence). The DNA of the CDR3 is TGTGCCAGCAGCTTAGCGCCGGCGGACACAGATACGCAGTATTTT. Protein product: CASSLAPADTDTQYF.

This clonotype was counted between two and nine times. V is TRBV6-8 and J is TRBJ2-3, with 9 bases aligning to TRBD2. The CDR3 has 15 residues. CDR1 is MNHGY and CDR2 is SAAAGT in the germline V gene. V dropped 4 bases and J dropped 6; count of bases not matched to a gene: 8. Here the CDR3 DNA reads TGTGCCAGCAGTTTGAAGCGGGAGGAGAGGGATACGCAGTATTTT. Encoded protein: CASSLKREERDTQYF.

Concerning this clonotype itself: The junction and the germline gene differ at one end; a read error may be behind it. The chain is built from TRBV4-1 and TRBJ2-5; D not certain. Germline V CDR1 and CDR2: MGHRA, YSYEKL. The CDR3 contains 15 residues. In DNA form, the CDR3 reads TGTGCCAGCAGCCAAGGTACAGCTGGGCAAGAGACCCAGTACTTC. This encodes CASSQGTAGQETQYF.

Ten or more counts support this clonotype. The rearrangement uses TRBV7-2 and TRBJ2-6; possibly TRBD1 for D (6 bases). This CDR3 has 14 amino acids. Germline V gives CDR1 SGHTA, CDR2 FQGNSA. Trimming shortened V by 7 bases and J by 2 bases, and 9 bases separated the two germline ends. CDR3 DNA sequence: TGTGCCAGCACCACAGGGCCTGGGGCCAACGTCCTGACTTTC. The encoded protein is CASTTGPGANVLTF.

The chain carries TRBV7-2 and TRBJ2-1; D is ambiguous. Germline CDR1 and CDR2: SGHTA and FQGNSA. V shed 1 base and J shed 0 bases, with 13 bases lying between them. The CDR3 runs to 17 residues. CDR3 nucleotide sequence: TGTGCCAGCAGCTTAGGCGACTTCCGAAGCTCCTACAATGAGCAGTTCTTC. Its translation is CASSLGDFRSSYNEQFF.

The sample holds a few counts of this clonotype. The rearrangement links TRBV6-2 or TRBV6-3 to TRBJ1-5, with unresolved D. This CDR3 has 15 amino acids. Trimming stripped 10 bases from V and 0 bases from J, with 16 bases between. The V gene's germline CDR1 is MNHEY and CDR2 SVGEGT. This chain's CDR3 is CAIPLPGNSNQPQHF. The CDR3 DNA follows: TGTGCCATCCCTCTTCCGGGGAATAGCAATCAGCCCCAGCATTTT.

This clonotype was counted ten times or more. This chain joins TRBV27 and TRBJ2-1; D remains unclear. CDR1 is MNHEY, CDR2 SMNVEV, per germline (reference sequence). The ends were cut back, 6 bases at V and 0 bases at J, with 9 bases in the middle. This CDR3 has 14 amino acids. The CDR3 nucleotides read TGTGCCAGCAGCTTCCTAAGCTCCTACAATGAGCAGTTCTTC. This sequence encodes CASSFLSSYNEQFF.

This clonotype was picked up a small number of times. The CDR3 spells CASSLAIRQQGGDNEQFF. DNA of the CDR3: TGTGCCAGCAGCTTAGCGATTCGCCAACAGGGGGGGGACAATGAGCAGTTCTTC. This chain links TRBV7-2 with TRBJ2-1; TRBD1 might be the D (8 bases). The V gene's germline CDR1 is SGHTA and CDR2 FQGNSA. V lost 0 bases to trimming and J lost 5 bases, with 20 bases between them. The CDR3 covers 18 residues.

This clonotype was recorded many times. The chain is built from TRBV7-2 and TRBJ1-1; TRBD1 agrees at 9 bases. Germline V lookup: CDR1 SGHTA, CDR2 FQGNSA. The ends lost 5 bases at V and 1 base at J; junction bases unmatched: 5. The CDR3 has 15 residues. The CDR3 DNA follows: TGTGCCAGCAGCCCCAGGACAGGGGCGAACACTGAAGCTTTCTTT. Translated: CASSPRTGANTEAFF.

The chain uses TRBV7-9 and TRBJ2-1, with D perhaps matching TRBD2 (6 bases). Per germline, CDR1 SEHNR and CDR2 FQNEAQ (reference sequence). Trimming pared 5 bases from V and 9 bases from J, leaving 20 bases between. The CDR3 sequence is 15 residues long. Here the CDR3 DNA reads TGTGCCAGCAGCCCACGGGACTCCTGGGGTATTGAGCAGTTCTTC. Its translation is CASSPRDSWGIEQFF.

The chain has TRBV12-3 or TRBV12-4 and TRBJ1-5, with D unresolved. Between the trimmed V and J ends, which lost 6 bases and 4 bases, there was a span of 16 bases. The CDR3 extends over 15 amino acids. CDR3 sequence (DNA): TGTGCCAGCAGCGCTGGGGTCGCAAGGAATCAGCCCCAGCATTTT. Its protein is CASSAGVARNQPQHF.

The rearrangement links TRBV6-2 or TRBV6-3 to TRBJ1-1; 7 bases are shared with TRBD1. The V and J ends lost 6 bases and 1 base, in that order; junction bases with no gene match: 8. The CDR3 has 15 residues. Per the germline V gene, CDR1 is MNHEY and CDR2 is SVGEGT. Here the CDR3 DNA reads TGTGCCAGCAGGCGACAGGGTCGGCGGAACACTGAAGCTTTCTTT. Amino acids: CASRRQGRRNTEAFF.